The rows below give T cell receptor beta chains drawn from one sample of a study of blood T cells in healthy people across ages. One entry per CDR3 protein results from TCRdb running MiXCR on the 5' RACE reads. Among around 1,000,000 distinct CDR3 sequences listed, roughly a quarter were seen once. This same sample was also part of a study on T cells of mothers and their children.

Material: blood. The receptors derive from a girl aged 2 to 9 in good health. The CDR3 runs from the conserved cysteine through the conserved F or W. The D gene is left open where the match is weak. Only part of the rows carry a size: once, few, many, or a class if the clone is expanded.

cdr3_aa cdr3_nt d_call v_call clone_size j_call
CASSQVTGYNEQFF TGCGCCAGCAGCCAAGTGACAGGGTACAATGAGCAGTTCTTC TRBD1 TRBV4-1 . TRBJ2-1
CASSQVARDIYEQYF TGTGCCAGCAGCCAGGTTGCCAGGGACATCTACGAGCAGTACTTC . TRBV14 few TRBJ2-7
CSVEDPGRGYTF TGCAGCGTTGAAGATCCAGGGCGCGGCTACACCTTC . TRBV29-1 . TRBJ1-2
CASSPTPGEPASTDTQYF TGTGCCAGCAGCCCCACCCCGGGGGAACCGGCTAGCACAGATACGCAGTATTTT . TRBV7-6 . TRBJ2-3
CSARPPRREGRTQYF TGCAGTGCTAGGCCACCTCGACGGGAGGGCAGGACCCAGTACTTC TRBD2 TRBV20-1 . TRBJ2-5
CASSYSQTGTDEKLFF TGTGCCAGCAGTTACTCCCAGACCGGGACCGACGAAAAACTGTTTTTT . TRBV6-6 . TRBJ1-4
CSAGLGVRGADLMVFYEQYF TGCAGTGCGGGCTTGGGGGTAAGGGGCGCCGACCTCATGGTTTTCTACGAGCAGTACTTC . TRBV20-1 . TRBJ2-7
CASSLGPGHYEQYF TGCGCCAGCAGCTTGGGTCCTGGTCACTACGAGCAGTACTTC . TRBV5-1 few TRBJ2-7
CASSFGLITDTQYF TGTGCCAGCAGCTTCGGACTCATCACAGATACGCAGTATTTT . TRBV7-2 . TRBJ2-3
CASSPRVNSYEQYF TGTGCCAGCAGTCCCAGGGTGAATTCCTACGAGCAGTACTTC . TRBV6-2/TRBV6-3 few TRBJ2-7
CASARGDMNTEAFF TGTGCCAGCGCACGGGGCGACATGAACACTGAAGCTTTCTTT . TRBV9 . TRBJ1-1
CASSSGQLFYEQYF TGTGCCAGCAGCAGTGGACAGTTATTCTACGAGCAGTACTTC . TRBV7-2 . TRBJ2-7
CASFGVGPGGYTF TGTGCCAGCTTCGGGGTAGGACCGGGTGGCTACACCTTC . TRBV6-6 . TRBJ1-2
CASSLDRDEGETQYF TGTGCCAGCAGCTTAGACAGGGACGAGGGAGAGACCCAGTACTTC . TRBV7-9 . TRBJ2-5
CSAGLAGAQYFHNEQFF TGCAGTGCTGGACTAGCGGGGGCACAGTACTTCCACAATGAGCAGTTCTTC TRBD2 TRBV20-1 . TRBJ2-1
CSATTGAPYQETQYF TGCAGTGCTACAACAGGGGCCCCGTACCAAGAGACCCAGTACTTC TRBD1 TRBV20-1 . TRBJ2-5
CASSFGTANSGNTIYF TGTGCCAGCAGTTTCGGAACAGCTAACTCTGGAAACACCATATATTTT . TRBV12-3/TRBV12-4 . TRBJ1-3
CSARVGGSTDLSSYNEQFF TGCAGTGCTAGAGTAGGAGGCTCGACAGACCTAAGCTCCTACAATGAGCAGTTCTTC . TRBV20-1 . TRBJ2-1
CASSSPGGHEQFF TGTGCCAGCAGTAGTCCCGGAGGCCATGAGCAGTTCTTC . TRBV25-1 few TRBJ2-1
CSVASGGAGNTIYF TGCAGCGTTGCGTCAGGAGGAGCTGGAAACACCATATATTTT . TRBV29-1 . TRBJ1-3
CSVEMVFTDTQYF TGCAGCGTTGAAATGGTCTTCACAGATACGCAGTATTTT . TRBV29-1 few TRBJ2-3
CASSLVWRRENTEAFF TGTGCCAGCAGCTTAGTTTGGAGGCGGGAGAACACTGAAGCTTTCTTT . TRBV11-2 . TRBJ1-1
CASSLVRLGVEQYF TGTGCCAGCAGCTTAGTGAGGCTAGGGGTCGAACAGTATTTT . TRBV7-2 . TRBJ2-3
CSARYLGRDTEAFF TGCAGTGCTAGGTATCTGGGCCGGGACACTGAAGCTTTCTTT . TRBV20-1 few TRBJ1-1
CASNDPGTRHREQFF TGTGCCAGCAACGACCCCGGGACTAGGCATCGGGAGCAGTTCTTC TRBD2 TRBV6-2/TRBV6-3 once TRBJ2-1
CSVGSGPVNEQFF TGCAGCGTTGGCTCGGGGCCAGTGAATGAGCAGTTCTTC . TRBV29-1 few TRBJ2-1
CVSSQTDTNEKLFF TGTGTCAGCAGCCAGACGGATACTAATGAAAAACTGTTTTTT . TRBV6-5 few TRBJ1-4
CASSEYRWGQETQYF TGTGCCAGCAGTGAATATCGGTGGGGACAAGAGACCCAGTACTTC . TRBV25-1 . TRBJ2-5
CASSSATGGYEQYF TGTGCCAGCAGCTCGGCTACTGGGGGCTACGAGCAGTACTTC . TRBV11-2 few TRBJ2-7
CASTDRDRPYEQYF TGTGCCAGCACTGACCGGGACAGGCCCTACGAGCAGTACTTC TRBD1 TRBV7-9 . TRBJ2-7